This passage covers 2 T cell receptor beta chains from one sample sequenced in a study of T cell responses to AZD1222 COVID-19 vaccine (dated by TCRdb to the early 2020s). Taken with the paper, the label for time point translates to: baseline before first vaccination. Libraries came from the immunoSEQ multiplex PCR assay. TCRdb's version of the immuneACCESS table is confined to in-frame rearrangements and falls short of the full clone set. An unresolved V gene accounts for under half of the shortfall where checked; the remainder is of unknown origin. The sample table shows 100,000 to 120,000 clones, and 86% are seen once. The top ten clones comprise about 3% of the sample. The sequencing here drew on peripheral blood, taken on day 0 of AZD1222 vaccination. Source of these receptors: an adult in good health.

Only one count was recorded for this clone. V gene TRBV19 combines with J gene TRBJ2-7; 10 positions agree with TRBD2. The trim removed 6 bases at V and 0 bases at J, leaving 11 bases unmatched. Germline CDR1 and CDR2: LNHDA and SQIVND (reference sequence). This CDR3 is built from 17 residues. The CDR3 DNA sequence: TGTGCCAGTAGGGCCAATGAACTAGCGGGGCCCTCCTACGAGCAGTACTTC. It encodes CASRANELAGPSYEQYF.

The V gene is TRBV3-1 (or the pseudogene TRBV3-2), the J gene TRBJ2-1, with D possibly TRBD2 on 6 matching bases. V was trimmed by 0 bases and J by 4 bases, leaving 19 bases between them. CDR3 length: 18 residues. CDR1 and CDR2 from the germline V gene are LGHDT and YNNKEL (reference sequence). CDR3 loop: CASSQDLAGTARYNEQFF. The DNA of the CDR3 is TGTGCCAGCAGCCAAGATTTGGCCGGGACTGCCCGTTACAATGAGCAGTTCTTC.